Presented here are 10 T cell receptor beta chains from one specimen sequenced in a study of lymphopenia after photon versus proton radiotherapy. Repertoires were generated with immunoSEQ multiplex PCR, while TCRdb's copy carries only in-frame clones and drops some. This table holds approximately 70,000 clones, approximately 86% found once. Sequencing was performed on peripheral blood, taken from a patient treated with proton-based radiotherapy. Source of these receptors: a man older than 75 with esophageal cancer.

This chain joins TRBV7-9 and TRBJ1-5; D is unclear. This CDR3 contains 14 residues. Germline loops: CDR1 SEHNR, CDR2 FQNEAQ (reference sequence). Trimming took 1 base from V and 1 from J, leaving 5 bases between them. CDR3 residues: CASSLVMSNQPQHF. CDR3 coding DNA: TGTGCCAGCAGCTTAGTTATGAGCAATCAGCCCCAGCATTTT.

The rearrangement joins TRBV2 to TRBJ2-1; TRBD1 aligns across 8 bases. CDR3 length: 13 residues. Germline lookup yields CDR1 SNHLY and CDR2 FYNNEI. V gave up 6 bases and J gave up 14 bases; unmatched junction bases: 12. CDR3 coding DNA: TGTGCCAGCAGCCTCCGGGACAGGAGTGACAAGTTCTTC. Amino acids: CASSLRDRSDKFF.

The V call is TRBV9, the J call TRBJ1-3, with TRBD1 as a possible D gene (6 bases). CDR3 size: 17 residues. V was pared by 0 bases and J by 2 bases, with 15 bases between. Germline loops: CDR1 SGDLS, CDR2 YYNGEE. The CDR3 sequence is CASSVGQGIVAGNTIYF. CDR3 nucleotide sequence: TGTGCCAGCAGCGTAGGCCAGGGGATCGTCGCTGGAAACACCATATATTTT.

A note on this clone: Within the sample, other DNA sequences also encode this same CDR3. The chain recombines TRBV6-1 with TRBJ2-5, with D maybe TRBD2 (6 bases). The CDR3 loop spans 15 amino acids. The ends were cut back, 10 bases at V and 5 bases at J, with 23 bases in the middle. Per germline, CDR1 MNHNS and CDR2 SASEGT. CDR3 sequence reads: CAISLGGASGETQYF. CDR3 sequence (DNA): TGTGCCATCTCCCTGGGGGGAGCCTCTGGCGAGACCCAGTACTTC.

The rearrangement links TRBV5-1 to TRBJ2-7, with 8 nucleotides matching TRBD2. The CDR3 length is 15 residues. After removal of 2 bases from V and 5 bases from J, the junction contained 9 bases not matched to a gene. Per the germline V gene, CDR1 is SGHRS and CDR2 is YFSETQ. The CDR3 loop is CASSFNGRVPHEQYF. As DNA, the CDR3 is TGCGCCAGCAGCTTCAACGGGAGGGTCCCACACGAGCAGTACTTC.

The chain combines TRBV10-3 with TRBJ1-2, with 7 bases that match TRBD1. In germline, CDR1 is ENHRY, CDR2 SYGVKD. The V gene end was trimmed by 7 bases and the J gene end by 8 bases; junction bases not matched to a gene: 13. CDR3 length: 14 amino acids. The CDR3 nucleotides read TGTGCCATCACTGCCGGGACAGCGGAGAGAGGCTACACCTTC. It yields the protein CAITAGTAERGYTF.

This sequence joins TRBV6-5 and TRBJ2-7; possible D gene TRBD2, 6 bases. This CDR3 region has 13 residues. Germline values: CDR1 MNHEY, CDR2 SVGAGI. V lost 2 bases to trimming and J lost 9 bases, with 14 bases between them. In DNA, the CDR3 is TGTGCCAGCAGTTACGGGCTGCGGGGCAGGCAGTACTTC. Translated, it gives CASSYGLRGRQYF.

The chain links TRBV27 to TRBJ1-2; a weak D match, TRBD1 (6 bases). Trimming took 2 bases from V and 7 from J, leaving 11 bases between them. This CDR3 comprises 13 residues. Germline V gene lookup returns CDR1 MNHEY and CDR2 SMNVEV (reference sequence). CDR3 sequence reads: CASSLGQFSGYTF. CDR3 nucleotide sequence: TGTGCCAGCAGTTTAGGACAGTTTAGTGGCTACACCTTC.

The chain joins TRBV7-9 to TRBJ1-2, with 9 bases that match TRBD1. Unmatched junction bases numbered 9, after V lost 7 bases and J lost 3 bases. The germline gives CDR1 SEHNR, CDR2 FQNEAQ (reference sequence). The length of the CDR3 is 15 residues. The CDR3 sequence is CASTKQGALDYGYTF. The CDR3 nucleotides are TGTGCCAGCACCAAACAGGGGGCTCTTGACTATGGCTACACCTTC. The entire variable domain, with the rest obtained from reference TRBV7-9 and TRBJ1-2, is as follows: DTGVSQNPRHKITKRGQNVTFRCDPISEHNRLYWYRQTLGQGPEFLTYFQNEAQLEKSRLLSDRFSAERPKGSFSTLEIQRTEQGDSAMYLCASTKQGALDYGYTFGSGTRLTVV.

The chain has TRBV4-3 and TRBJ2-2, with 11 bases fitting TRBD2. The CDR3 sequence is 16 residues long. Trimming removed 2 bases from V and 3 bases from J; junction bases left unmatched: 2. The germline V gene has CDR1 LGHNA and CDR2 YSLEER. CDR3 bases: TGCGCCAGCAGCCAAACTAGCGGGGGTTACACCGGGGAGCTGTTTTTT. The encoded protein is CASSQTSGGYTGELFF.